Presented here are 10 T cell receptor beta chains from one specimen sequenced in a study of shared T cell receptors in the human thymus (dated by TCRdb to the early 2020s). The protocol used for the library was the immunoSEQ multiplex PCR assay. This immuneACCESS table, as held by TCRdb, lists in-frame sequences with V and J called but not all clones. Of the missing ones, under half trace to an unresolved V gene in checked studies; the others have no known cause. The sample table contains about 380,000 clones; only one count was recorded for around 93% of them. Approximately 0.02% of the sample is in the top ten clones. The specimen sequenced was thymocytes. Receptors originate from a human donor.

The gene calls are TRBV5-4 and TRBJ2-1, with D unresolved. The CDR3 loop spans 14 amino acids. Between the trimmed V and J ends, which lost 2 bases and 1 base, there was a span of 7 bases. Germline-derived CDR1 and CDR2 are SGHNT and YYREEE (reference sequence). The CDR3 region is CASSLSASYNEQFF. CDR3 coding DNA: TGTGCCAGCAGCTTAAGTGCTTCCTACAATGAGCAGTTCTTC. The full variable domain, completed using reference TRBV5-4 and TRBJ2-1, is ETGVTQSPTHLIKTRGQQVTLRCSSQSGHNTVSWYQQALGQGPQFIFQYYREEENGRGNFPPRFSGLQFPNYSSELNVNALELDDSALYLCASSLSASYNEQFFGPGTRLTVL.

The rearrangement links TRBV2 to TRBJ2-7; D is unclear. Germline V gene data show CDR1 as SNHLY and CDR2 as FYNNEI. V lost 4 bases and J 4 bases, leaving 5 bases between the germline ends. This CDR3 contains 11 residues. As DNA, the CDR3 is TGTGCCAGCAGTGGCCCTTACGAGCAGTACTTC. It codes for CASSGPYEQYF.

The rearrangement joins TRBV27 to TRBJ2-2; 9 nucleotides agree with TRBD2. Trimming removed 5 bases from V and 2 bases from J; junction bases left unmatched: 6. The CDR3 spans 16 residues. Looked up from germline, CDR1 is MNHEY and CDR2 is SMNVEV (reference sequence). CDR3 bases: TGTGCCAGCAGTCCGACTAGCGGACCCAACACCGGGGAGCTGTTTTTT. This gives the protein CASSPTSGPNTGELFF.

This chain connects TRBV5-5 to TRBJ2-1; D could derive from TRBD1 or TRBD2 (7 bases each). CDR1 and CDR2 (germline): SGHKS, YYEKEE (reference sequence). The V end was cut by 10 bases, the J end by 7 bases, with 21 bases between. The CDR3 is 14 amino acids. This chain's CDR3 is CARQGGAPMNEQFF. CDR3 sequence (DNA): TGTGCCCGTCAGGGGGGGGCGCCTATGAATGAGCAGTTCTTC.

This clone was recorded only once. The CDR3 protein is CATTSGRATDTQYF. CDR3 DNA: TGTGCCACCACTAGCGGGAGGGCCACAGATACGCAGTATTTT. The chain joins TRBV10-3 to TRBJ2-3; TRBD2 matches at 13 bases. J lost 2 bases, V lost 10 bases, and 3 bases had no gene match. The CDR3 spans 14 residues. Germline assignment: CDR1 ENHRY and CDR2 SYGVKD.

This chain connects TRBV7-6 to TRBJ2-1, with D possibly TRBD1 on 6 matching bases. V gave up 5 bases and J gave up 10 bases, with 24 bases separating them. Germline CDR1 SGHVS, CDR2 FNYEAQ. The CDR3 has 16 residues. CDR3 sequence reads: CASSLRQDHPQVEQFF. DNA of the CDR3: TGTGCCAGCAGCCTCAGACAGGATCACCCTCAAGTAGAGCAGTTCTTC.

The rearrangement uses TRBV11-2 and TRBJ1-2, with a possible D match to TRBD1 (6 bases). Deletions cut 3 bases from V and 7 bases from J, with 15 bases between. The CDR3 is 14 residues long. From germline, CDR1 is SGHAT and CDR2 FQNNGV. The CDR3 nucleotides are TGTGCCAGCAGCTTGGGTTGGGGGGCTGGTGGCTACACCTTC. Its translation is CASSLGWGAGGYTF.

The CDR3 here is CATSYRGAPPDEQFF. CDR3 nucleotide sequence: TGTGCCACCAGCTACCGGGGGGCCCCCCCCGATGAGCAGTTCTTC. This chain uses TRBV15 with TRBJ2-1; TRBD2 might be the D (7 bases). Deletions cut 5 bases from V and 8 bases from J, with 19 bases between. CDR1 is LNHNV, CDR2 YYDKDF, per germline (reference sequence). The CDR3 loop spans 15 amino acids.

The rearrangement joins TRBV11-2 to TRBJ2-2; a possible D gene is TRBD2 (6 bases). Germline-derived CDR1 and CDR2 are SGHAT and FQNNGV. The CDR3 loop spans 15 amino acids. The V and J ends lost 6 bases and 4 bases respectively, with 15 bases between them. The DNA for the CDR3 is TGTGCCAGCAGACCCCCGGGGGATTCCACCGGGGAGCTGTTTTTT. This gives the protein CASRPPGDSTGELFF.

This CDR3 reads CASGDMDRGSNEQFF. The CDR3 DNA reads TGTGCCAGCGGGGATATGGACAGGGGGTCGAATGAGCAGTTCTTC. The V gene is TRBV28, the J gene TRBJ2-1; TRBD1 matches at 10 bases. Germline V gene lookup returns CDR1 MDHEN and CDR2 SYDVKM. V lost 8 bases and J lost 7; bases outside the gene matches: 11. The CDR3 has 15 amino acids.